This is a list of T cell receptor beta chains from one sample in a study of identical twins. TCRdb reprocessed the 5' RACE reads with MiXCR, giving one entry per CDR3 protein. This table holds fewer than 800,000 distinct CDR3 sequences, 7.1% found once. The same sample was also used in a study of yellow fever vaccine responses in identical twins.

Sequenced input: PBMCs. These TCRs come from a woman aged 18-35 years in good health. CDR3s include the opening cysteine and the closing phenylalanine or tryptophan. A D gene is named only where the DNA matches it firmly. Clone size is given for some rows only: seen once, a few or many times, or a class if the clone is expanded.

clone_size: -
v_call: TRBV11-2
j_call: TRBJ1-6
d_call: -
cdr3_aa: CASRTQGLNSPLHF
cdr3_nt: TGTGCCAGCAGGACACAGGGACTAAATTCACCCCTCCACTTT

clone_size: once
v_call: TRBV2
j_call: TRBJ2-7
d_call: -
cdr3_aa: CASSYGLNYEQYF
cdr3_nt: TGTGCCAGCAGCTATGGACTAAACTACGAGCAGTACTTC

clone_size: few
v_call: TRBV6-5
j_call: TRBJ2-1
d_call: -
cdr3_aa: CASSYSERSEQFF
cdr3_nt: TGTGCCAGCAGTTACTCCGAGCGGAGTGAGCAGTTCTTC

clone_size: many
v_call: TRBV3-1
j_call: TRBJ2-4
d_call: TRBD2
cdr3_aa: CASSQPVGGVKNIQYF
cdr3_nt: TGTGCCAGCAGCCAACCAGTGGGAGGGGTCAAAAACATTCAGTACTTC

clone_size: many
v_call: TRBV4-1
j_call: TRBJ1-5
d_call: -
cdr3_aa: CASSQERLGQGTLYSNQPQHF
cdr3_nt: TGCGCCAGCAGCCAAGAGCGGTTAGGGCAGGGAACCCTATATAGCAATCAGCCCCAGCATTTT

clone_size: -
v_call: TRBV15
j_call: TRBJ2-3
d_call: TRBD2
cdr3_aa: CATSRVEASGGDTQYF
cdr3_nt: TGTGCCACCAGCAGAGTCGAGGCTAGCGGGGGAGATACGCAGTATTTT

clone_size: -
v_call: TRBV15
j_call: TRBJ2-7
d_call: -
cdr3_aa: CATSRGRAGIGPSSYEQYF
cdr3_nt: TGTGCCACCAGCAGAGGAAGGGCCGGGATCGGGCCGAGCTCCTACGAGCAGTACTTC

clone_size: -
v_call: TRBV27
j_call: TRBJ2-6
d_call: TRBD1
cdr3_aa: CASSLIGDRGQSGANVLTF
cdr3_nt: TGTGCCAGCAGTTTGATTGGGGACAGGGGGCAATCTGGGGCCAACGTCCTGACTTTC

clone_size: many
v_call: TRBV28
j_call: TRBJ2-7
d_call: -
cdr3_aa: CASSLYSTRSYEQYF
cdr3_nt: TGTGCCAGCAGTTTGTATTCGACTCGGTCCTACGAGCAGTACTTC

clone_size: few
v_call: TRBV2
j_call: TRBJ1-3
d_call: -
cdr3_aa: CASSEFSSSGNTIYF
cdr3_nt: TGTGCCAGCAGTGAATTCTCCTCCTCTGGAAACACCATATATTTT

clone_size: -
v_call: TRBV24-1
j_call: TRBJ2-1
d_call: -
cdr3_aa: CATSAGYNEQFF
cdr3_nt: TGTGCCACCAGTGCGGGATACAATGAGCAGTTCTTC